A selection of T cell receptor beta chains follows, all from one sample in a study of cytomegalovirus exposure and HLA in healthy donors. The table came from immunoSEQ multiplex PCR; TCRdb's copy has only in-frame clones and leaves some out. The sample has 120,000 or so clones; 65% to 80% are singletons. Sequencing input: PBMCs. These receptors all come from a young man in good health and CMV-seronegative. CDR3s include the opening cysteine and the closing phenylalanine or tryptophan. A D gene is named only where the DNA matches it firmly. Clone size, where shown, is once, few, many, or a class for clones that have expanded.

j_call,v_call,d_call,clone_size,cdr3_aa,cdr3_nt
TRBJ1-5,TRBV5-1,TRBD1,NA,CASSLGGQGYQPQHF,TGCGCCAGCAGCTTGGGAGGACAGGGCTATCAGCCCCAGCATTTT
TRBJ2-1,TRBV6-1,NA,once,CASSVYSYNEQFF,TGTGCCAGCAGTGTGTACTCCTACAATGAGCAGTTCTTC
TRBJ1-2,TRBV28,NA,NA,CAILRTAPKGYGYTF,TGTGCCATCCTCCGGACAGCCCCCAAAGGCTATGGCTACACCTTC
TRBJ1-6,TRBV27,TRBD1,NA,CARRVTGLANNSPLHF,TGTGCCCGCAGAGTGACAGGGCTCGCAAATAATTCACCCCTCCACTTT
TRBJ1-1,TRBV28,NA,NA,CASSLVANTEAFF,TGTGCCAGCAGTTTAGTGGCGAACACTGAAGCTTTCTTT
TRBJ1-2,TRBV6-5,NA,NA,CASSGGANYGYTF,TGTGCCAGCAGTGGGGGGGCTAACTATGGCTACACCTTC
TRBJ1-5,TRBV7-9,NA,few,CASSLGGTGGQPQHF,TGTGCCAGCAGCTTAGGAGGTACGGGGGGTCAGCCCCAGCATTTT
TRBJ2-2,TRBV30,NA,few,CAWLIPSNTGELFF,TGTGCCTGGTTGATTCCCAGTAACACCGGGGAGCTGTTTTTT
TRBJ2-3,TRBV18,NA,NA,CASSPDRLDYTDTQYF,TGTGCCAGCTCACCTGACAGGTTGGATTACACAGATACGCAGTATTTT
TRBJ1-5,TRBV5-1,NA,NA,CASSLGQGGNQPQHF,TGCGCCAGCAGCTTAGGGCAGGGTGGAAATCAGCCCCAGCATTTT
TRBJ1-1,TRBV6-5,TRBD1,NA,CASSYDRVHLNTEAFF,TGTGCCAGCAGTTACGACAGGGTGCATTTGAACACTGAAGCTTTCTTT
TRBJ2-2,TRBV10-2,TRBD1,NA,CASSQGATETGELFF,TGCGCCAGCAGCCAGGGGGCTACGGAAACCGGGGAGCTGTTTTTT
TRBJ1-4,TRBV27,NA,NA,CASSSRLKASEKLFF,TGTGCCAGCAGTTCCCGACTAAAGGCGAGCGAAAAACTGTTTTTT
TRBJ1-2,TRBV19,NA,NA,CASSTATADYGYTF,TGTGCCAGTAGTACCGCGACAGCCGACTATGGCTACACCTTC
TRBJ2-2,TRBV6-5,NA,NA,CASSFRDRNTGELFF,TGTGCCAGCAGTTTTCGAGACAGGAACACCGGGGAGCTGTTTTTT
TRBJ1-1,TRBV19,NA,NA,CASFPGRARLNTEAFF,TGTGCCAGCTTCCCCGGGAGAGCGAGACTTAACACTGAAGCTTTCTTT
TRBJ1-1,TRBV27,NA,NA,CASSWALNTEAFF,TGTGCCAGCTCTTGGGCTCTGAACACTGAAGCTTTCTTT
TRBJ2-7,TRBV5-6,TRBD2,NA,CASSFLAGISYEQYF,TGTGCCAGCAGCTTTCTAGCGGGGATTTCCTACGAGCAGTACTTC
TRBJ2-7,TRBV19,TRBD2,NA,CASSLGLAKSYEQYF,TGTGCCAGTAGTTTGGGACTAGCGAAATCCTACGAGCAGTACTTC
TRBJ2-7,TRBV27,NA,NA,CASSAPSWSGPYEQYF,TGTGCCAGCAGTGCCCCTAGCTGGAGTGGTCCCTACGAGCAGTACTTC
TRBJ2-7,TRBV27,TRBD1,NA,CASSPWDSAYEQYF,TGTGCCAGCAGTCCTTGGGACAGCGCCTACGAGCAGTACTTC
TRBJ2-3,TRBV4-3,TRBD2,NA,CASSQDASGGADTQYF,TGCGCCAGCAGCCAAGATGCTAGCGGGGGGGCAGATACGCAGTATTTT
TRBJ2-7,TRBV28,NA,NA,CASSSSRDFSPEQYF,TGTGCCAGCAGCTCCTCCCGAGACTTCTCCCCCGAGCAGTACTTC
TRBJ1-3,TRBV6-5,NA,few,CASSYGRDQSGNTIYF,TGTGCCAGCAGTTACGGCAGGGATCAGTCTGGAAACACCATATATTTT